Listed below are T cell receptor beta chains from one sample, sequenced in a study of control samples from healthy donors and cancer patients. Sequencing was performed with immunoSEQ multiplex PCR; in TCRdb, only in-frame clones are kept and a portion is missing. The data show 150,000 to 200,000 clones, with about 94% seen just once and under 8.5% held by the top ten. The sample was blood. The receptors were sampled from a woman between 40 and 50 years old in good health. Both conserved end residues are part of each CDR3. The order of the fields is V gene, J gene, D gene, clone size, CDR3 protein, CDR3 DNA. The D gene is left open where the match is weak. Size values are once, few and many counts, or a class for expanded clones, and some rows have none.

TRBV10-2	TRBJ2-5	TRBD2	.	CASSSGGETQYF	TGCGCCAGCAGTTCGGGGGGAGAGACCCAGTACTTC
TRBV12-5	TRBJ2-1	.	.	CAAGADPSYNEQFF	TGTGCTGCCGGGGCCGATCCCTCCTACAATGAGCAGTTCTTC
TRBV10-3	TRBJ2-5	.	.	CAISAVTQETQYF	TGTGCCATCAGCGCAGTAACGCAAGAGACCCAGTACTTC
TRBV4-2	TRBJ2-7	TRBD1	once	CASSQAKDRDFYEQYF	TGTGCCAGCAGCCAAGCTAAGGACAGGGATTTCTACGAGCAGTACTTC
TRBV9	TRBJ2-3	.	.	CASSRDADTQYF	TGTGCCAGCTCCCGAGACGCAGATACGCAGTATTTT
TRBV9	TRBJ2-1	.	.	CASSDPSYNEQFF	TGTGCCAGCAGCGACCCATCCTACAATGAGCAGTTCTTC
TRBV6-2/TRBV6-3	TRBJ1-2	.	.	CASSPTSGGNYGYTF	TGTGCCAGCAGTCCCACTTCGGGGGGAAACTATGGCTACACCTTC
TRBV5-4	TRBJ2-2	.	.	CASSLAALNTGELFF	TGTGCCAGCAGCCTCGCGGCCCTGAACACCGGGGAGCTGTTTTTT
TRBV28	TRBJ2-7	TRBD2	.	CASSLDSSGVRSYEQYF	TGTGCCAGCAGTTTAGATTCCAGCGGGGTGAGATCCTACGAGCAGTACTTC
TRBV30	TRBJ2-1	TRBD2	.	CAWSGTSGHYNEQFF	TGTGCCTGGAGTGGGACTAGCGGCCACTACAATGAGCAGTTCTTC